This is a list of T cell receptor beta chains from one sample in a study of response to subunit inactivated influenza vaccine. TCRdb reprocessed the RT-PCR reads via MiXCR and lists one record per CDR3 protein. The sample records some 570,000 distinct CDR3 sequences, roughly 12% being singletons. The same data also contributed to another study, on T cells expressing NK-cell markers.

Specimen: PBMCs from blood, collected on the day of vaccination. These receptor sequences come from a man over 45 who received an inactivated influenza vaccine. CDR3s include the opening cysteine and the closing phenylalanine or tryptophan. The order of the fields is CDR3 DNA, CDR3 protein, J gene, D gene, clone size, V gene. A D gene is named only where the DNA matches it firmly. Clone size is shown for a subset of rows, as once, few, many or a class of expanded clone.

CDR3nt: TGTGCCAGCAGCCAAGATGGGGGGGGCACAGATACGCAGTATTTT
CDR3aa: CASSQDGGGTDTQYF
j_gene: TRBJ2-3
d_gene: TRBD2
abundance: NA
v_gene: TRBV3-1

CDR3nt: TGTGCCATCAGTGTGGGCAATGAGCAGTTCTTC
CDR3aa: CAISVGNEQFF
j_gene: TRBJ2-1
d_gene: NA
abundance: few
v_gene: TRBV10-3

CDR3nt: TGTGCCAGCAGCTTGTCGCTAGCGGGGGGCTACGAGCAGTACTTC
CDR3aa: CASSLSLAGGYEQYF
j_gene: TRBJ2-7
d_gene: TRBD2
abundance: NA
v_gene: TRBV5-5

CDR3nt: TGTGCCAGCAGTTACTCTAGCGGGGTTTTGTGGGAGCAGTACTTC
CDR3aa: CASSYSSGVLWEQYF
j_gene: TRBJ2-7
d_gene: TRBD2
abundance: NA
v_gene: TRBV6-5

CDR3nt: TGTGCCAGCAGCGTAGAGGGAGCACCCTACGAGCAGTACTTC
CDR3aa: CASSVEGAPYEQYF
j_gene: TRBJ2-7
d_gene: NA
abundance: NA
v_gene: TRBV9

CDR3nt: TGCGCCAGCAGCTTGGCTACAGGGGAGTACGAGCAGTACTTC
CDR3aa: CASSLATGEYEQYF
j_gene: TRBJ2-7
d_gene: TRBD1
abundance: few
v_gene: TRBV5-1

CDR3nt: TGCGCCAGCAGTTCCGAGGACGGCAGGTACAGGGGGGACACTGAAGCTTTCTTT
CDR3aa: CASSSEDGRYRGDTEAFF
j_gene: TRBJ1-1
d_gene: TRBD1
abundance: NA
v_gene: TRBV10-2

CDR3nt: TGTGCCAGCTCACCGGGACAAAGTCTTTTCCAAGAGACCCAGTACTTC
CDR3aa: CASSPGQSLFQETQYF
j_gene: TRBJ2-5
d_gene: NA
abundance: NA
v_gene: TRBV18

CDR3nt: TGCGCCAGCAGCTTGGGGGTGCTCTCGGGGACCGGGGAGCTGTTTTTT
CDR3aa: CASSLGVLSGTGELFF
j_gene: TRBJ2-2
d_gene: NA
abundance: NA
v_gene: TRBV5-1

CDR3nt: TGCGCCAGCAGCACACTAGCGGGGCCAGGCACCGGGGAGCTGTTTTTT
CDR3aa: CASSTLAGPGTGELFF
j_gene: TRBJ2-2
d_gene: TRBD2
abundance: few
v_gene: TRBV5-1

CDR3nt: TGTGCCAGCAGTTGGGACGGAGTACAGAGCTCCTATAATTCACCCCTCCACTTT
CDR3aa: CASSWDGVQSSYNSPLHF
j_gene: TRBJ1-6
d_gene: NA
abundance: few
v_gene: TRBV28

CDR3nt: TGTGCCAGCAGACGGACAAGACAGTCTGGCTACACCTTC
CDR3aa: CASRRTRQSGYTF
j_gene: TRBJ1-2
d_gene: NA
abundance: NA
v_gene: TRBV6-1

CDR3nt: TGCAGTGCTCCCATCTCCGGGGGTAGCAATCAGCCCCAGCATTTT
CDR3aa: CSAPISGGSNQPQHF
j_gene: TRBJ1-5
d_gene: NA
abundance: many
v_gene: TRBV20-1

CDR3nt: TGTGCCAGCAGTTTCAACACGAATAATTCACCCCTCCACTTT
CDR3aa: CASSFNTNNSPLHF
j_gene: TRBJ1-6
d_gene: NA
abundance: many
v_gene: TRBV12-3/TRBV12-4

CDR3nt: TGCAGTGCTGGACAGTCAGATACGCAGTATTTT
CDR3aa: CSAGQSDTQYF
j_gene: TRBJ2-3
d_gene: NA
abundance: few
v_gene: TRBV20-1

CDR3nt: TGCAGCGTTGGGTCCGGGGGAACAGATACGCAGTATTTT
CDR3aa: CSVGSGGTDTQYF
j_gene: TRBJ2-3
d_gene: NA
abundance: NA
v_gene: TRBV29-1

CDR3nt: TGTGCCAGCAGCCGGACAGGAAGGCTGTTTTTT
CDR3aa: CASSRTGRLFF
j_gene: TRBJ1-4
d_gene: TRBD1
abundance: NA
v_gene: TRBV3-1

CDR3nt: TGTGCCATCGGCACTAGCGGGAGTCGTGAGCAGTTCTTC
CDR3aa: CAIGTSGSREQFF
j_gene: TRBJ2-1
d_gene: TRBD2
abundance: few
v_gene: TRBV10-3

CDR3nt: TGTGCCAGCAGCCTTACCGGGACAGTGGGAACCGGGGAGCTGTTTTTT
CDR3aa: CASSLTGTVGTGELFF
j_gene: TRBJ2-2
d_gene: TRBD1
abundance: few
v_gene: TRBV11-2

CDR3nt: TGTGCCAGCAGTCCCGACAACACCGGGGAGCTGTTTTTT
CDR3aa: CASSPDNTGELFF
j_gene: TRBJ2-2
d_gene: NA
abundance: many
v_gene: TRBV12-3/TRBV12-4

CDR3nt: TGCAGTGCTCCGACTAGCTCTGTTGGTACGCAGTATTTT
CDR3aa: CSAPTSSVGTQYF
j_gene: TRBJ2-3
d_gene: TRBD2
abundance: NA
v_gene: TRBV20-1

CDR3nt: TGCAGTGCTAGCCTTTATCGGGACGGGGGTGAAGCTTTCTTT
CDR3aa: CSASLYRDGGEAFF
j_gene: TRBJ1-1
d_gene: NA
abundance: NA
v_gene: TRBV20-1

CDR3nt: TGTGCCAGCAGTTTGACAGGGGTCAGATACGAGCAGTACTTC
CDR3aa: CASSLTGVRYEQYF
j_gene: TRBJ2-7
d_gene: TRBD1
abundance: many
v_gene: TRBV28

CDR3nt: TGCGCCAGCAGCTACACAGGGTCAGCTAACTATGGCTACACCTTC
CDR3aa: CASSYTGSANYGYTF
j_gene: TRBJ1-2
d_gene: NA
abundance: few
v_gene: TRBV5-1

CDR3nt: TGTGCCAGCAGTGAAGCGCAGGGGCGCACTGAAGCTTTCTTT
CDR3aa: CASSEAQGRTEAFF
j_gene: TRBJ1-1
d_gene: NA
abundance: NA
v_gene: TRBV6-1

CDR3nt: TGCGCCAGCAGCCAAGATTCGGCAGGGTCTGGAAACACCATATATTTT
CDR3aa: CASSQDSAGSGNTIYF
j_gene: TRBJ1-3
d_gene: NA
abundance: few
v_gene: TRBV4-3

CDR3nt: TGTGCCAGCAGAATAGGGGGCCTTGAGCAGTTCTTC
CDR3aa: CASRIGGLEQFF
j_gene: TRBJ2-1
d_gene: TRBD1
abundance: few
v_gene: TRBV12-3/TRBV12-4

CDR3nt: TGTGCCATCAGTGAGTTGGGATCCTACCAAGAGACCCAGTACTTC
CDR3aa: CAISELGSYQETQYF
j_gene: TRBJ2-5
d_gene: NA
abundance: NA
v_gene: TRBV10-3

CDR3nt: TGTGCCAGCAGCCCCTGGACGGGAGAGTACACTGAAGCTTTCTTT
CDR3aa: CASSPWTGEYTEAFF
j_gene: TRBJ1-1
d_gene: NA
abundance: many
v_gene: TRBV5-6

CDR3nt: TGTGCCAGCAGCTTACGGTTGGGCAGGGAAGAGACCCAGTACTTC
CDR3aa: CASSLRLGREETQYF
j_gene: TRBJ2-5
d_gene: NA
abundance: few
v_gene: TRBV7-2

CDR3nt: TGCGCCAGCAGCTTGGGGGATCCTAATGAAAAACTGTTTTTT
CDR3aa: CASSLGDPNEKLFF
j_gene: TRBJ1-4
d_gene: NA
abundance: few
v_gene: TRBV5-1

CDR3nt: TGCAGCGTTGGGGGCCTCCCGCGCTCCTACAATGAGCAGTTCTTC
CDR3aa: CSVGGLPRSYNEQFF
j_gene: TRBJ2-1
d_gene: NA
abundance: many
v_gene: TRBV29-1

CDR3nt: TGTGCCAGCAGTTACTCGACGAGACAGGGGGTGGGTCAGCCCCAGCATTTT
CDR3aa: CASSYSTRQGVGQPQHF
j_gene: TRBJ1-5
d_gene: TRBD1
abundance: few
v_gene: TRBV6-5

CDR3nt: TGTGCCAGCAGTGTCCCTCTACTAGCGGGGGGACCGGATGGCACAGATACGCAGTATTTT
CDR3aa: CASSVPLLAGGPDGTDTQYF
j_gene: TRBJ2-3
d_gene: TRBD2
abundance: few
v_gene: TRBV2

CDR3nt: TGCAGCGTAGGGGACAGGGGGACCACAGATACGCAGTATTTT
CDR3aa: CSVGDRGTTDTQYF
j_gene: TRBJ2-3
d_gene: TRBD1
abundance: few
v_gene: TRBV29-1

CDR3nt: TGCGCCAGCAGCCCCAGGGTCAGGAGTGAGCAGTTCTTC
CDR3aa: CASSPRVRSEQFF
j_gene: TRBJ2-1
d_gene: NA
abundance: few
v_gene: TRBV5-1